The subject of this entry is one T cell receptor beta chain. Antigen unknown. Trimming stripped 7 bases from V and 13 bases from J, with 14 bases between. Germline V lookup: CDR1 SNHLY, CDR2 FYNNEI. CDR3 length: 11 amino acids. This specimen comes from a study of T cells after yellow fever vaccination. Overall study results and limits: Only a small proportion of the clonotypes turned up in both the CD4 and the CD8 compartments, likely arising from convergent recombination.

One entry per CDR3 protein, called by TCRdb with MiXCR from the 5' RACE reads. The data show about 73,000 distinct CDR3 sequences, roughly 8% seen once. This clonotype originated in a young man who received the YFV17D yellow fever vaccine. The sample consisted of CD8+ T cells sorted from PBMCs, taken on the day of the yellow fever booster vaccination. The J gene is TRBJ2-1, the V gene TRBV2; D remains ambiguous. The CDR3 region has the DNA TGTGCCAGCAAGGAAATGACCTCTCAGTTCTTC. As protein: CASKEMTSQFF.